A selection of T cell receptor beta chains follows, all from one sample in a study of blood T cell repertoires in COVID-19. Some clones are missing from TCRdb's copy, which holds only in-frame ones; the method was immunoSEQ multiplex PCR. The data contain 350,000 to 450,000 clones, around nine tenths of them singletons. Source material: peripheral blood. The source is a woman aged 60-75 years with COVID-19, enrolled during active disease. The CDR3 runs from the conserved cysteine through the conserved F or W. D genes are given only for firm matches. A row's size may be missing; if present it is once, few, many or a size class.

V	J	size	D	CDR3	DNA
TRBV29-1	TRBJ1-1	-	-	CSVDSGGRTEAFF	TGCAGCGTGGACTCGGGGGGGAGGACTGAAGCTTTCTTT
TRBV4-1	TRBJ1-2	-	TRBD1	CASSQEGTGYGYTF	TGCGCCAGCAGCCAAGAAGGGACAGGGTATGGCTACACCTTC
TRBV21-1	TRBJ1-2	-	-	CASSKVETGPVYGYTF	TGTGCCAGCAGCAAAGTAGAGACAGGGCCTGTTTATGGCTACACCTTC
TRBV7-6	TRBJ1-2	few	-	CASSWTDRSNYGYTF	TGTGCCAGCAGCTGGACAGATCGATCTAACTATGGCTACACCTTC
TRBV12-5	TRBJ1-1	-	-	CASGLSGTEAFF	TGTGCTAGTGGTTTGTCGGGAACTGAAGCTTTCTTT
TRBV7-9	TRBJ1-1	-	-	CASSSHSHPTARNTEAFF	TGTGCCAGCAGCTCCCATTCCCATCCGACAGCACGGAACACTGAAGCTTTCTTT
TRBV25-1	TRBJ2-7	-	TRBD2	CASSDPGRGGDYEQYF	TGTGCCAGCAGTGACCCCGGGAGGGGAGGGGACTACGAGCAGTACTTC
TRBV18	TRBJ2-7	-	TRBD1	CASSPMPPGQGGTYEQYF	TGTGCCAGCTCACCAATGCCACCGGGACAGGGGGGCACCTACGAGCAGTACTTC
TRBV13	TRBJ2-2	-	-	CASSLGPRYGELFF	TGTGCCAGCAGCTTAGGCCCCCGCTACGGGGAGCTGTTTTTT
TRBV11-3	TRBJ2-5	-	-	CASSLGPPVEETQYF	TGTGCCAGCAGCTTAGGCCCCCCGGTAGAAGAGACCCAGTACTTC
TRBV30	TRBJ1-5	-	TRBD1	CAWSVPDRFSNQPQHF	TGTGCCTGGAGTGTACCGGACAGGTTTAGCAATCAGCCCCAGCATTTT